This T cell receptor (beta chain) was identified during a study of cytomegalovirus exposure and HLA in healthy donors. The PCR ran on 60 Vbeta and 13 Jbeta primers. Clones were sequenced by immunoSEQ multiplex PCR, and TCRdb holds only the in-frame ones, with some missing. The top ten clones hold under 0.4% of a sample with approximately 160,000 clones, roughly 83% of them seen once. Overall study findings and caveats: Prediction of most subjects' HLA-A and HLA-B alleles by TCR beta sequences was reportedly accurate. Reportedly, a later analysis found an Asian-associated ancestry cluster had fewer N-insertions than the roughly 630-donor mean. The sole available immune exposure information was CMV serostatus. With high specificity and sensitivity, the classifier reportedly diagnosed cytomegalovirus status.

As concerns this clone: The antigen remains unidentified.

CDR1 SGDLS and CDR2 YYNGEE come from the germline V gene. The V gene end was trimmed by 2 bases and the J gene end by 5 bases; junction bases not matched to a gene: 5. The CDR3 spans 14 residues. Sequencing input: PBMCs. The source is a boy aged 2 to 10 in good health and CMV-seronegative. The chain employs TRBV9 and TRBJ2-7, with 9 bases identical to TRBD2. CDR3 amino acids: CASSVSGSFDEQYF. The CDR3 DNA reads TGTGCCAGCAGCGTTAGCGGGAGCTTCGACGAGCAGTACTTC.